Listed below are T cell receptor beta chains from one sample, sequenced in a study of cytomegalovirus exposure and HLA in healthy donors. Sequenced by immunoSEQ multiplex PCR; TCRdb stores in-frame clones only, minus some. The sample records around 64,000 clones, about 80% being singletons. The sample comprised PBMCs. These receptors came from a man aged 18-30 years in good health and CMV-seropositive. Each CDR3 is given with its conserved first and last residue. A D gene is named only where the DNA matches it firmly. Clone size is not always given. Where it is, it says once, few, many or a class for expanded clones.

cdr3_aa: CASSFGGGGGEQFF
cdr3_nt: TGTGCCAGCAGCTTCGGCGGGGGTGGGGGGGAGCAGTTCTTC
v_call: TRBV7-9
j_call: TRBJ2-1
d_call: TRBD2
clone_size: .

cdr3_aa: CASSQEQALPYEQYF
cdr3_nt: TGCGCCAGCAGCCAAGAGCAGGCCCTCCCCTACGAGCAGTACTTC
v_call: TRBV4-1
j_call: TRBJ2-7
d_call: .
clone_size: .

cdr3_aa: CAWSEQNNRYF
cdr3_nt: TGTGCCTGGAGTGAGCAGAATAACAGATATTTT
v_call: TRBV30
j_call: TRBJ2-3
d_call: .
clone_size: .

cdr3_aa: CASSGTGIYGYTF
cdr3_nt: TGTGCCAGCAGTGGGACAGGAATTTATGGCTACACCTTC
v_call: TRBV27
j_call: TRBJ1-2
d_call: TRBD1
clone_size: few

cdr3_aa: CASSDGDRGYHGGVAFF
cdr3_nt: TGCGCCAGCAGTGATGGGGACAGGGGCTATCATGGGGGGGTAGCTTTCTTT
v_call: TRBV10-2
j_call: TRBJ1-1
d_call: TRBD1
clone_size: .

cdr3_aa: CSVSRAGETQYF
cdr3_nt: TGCAGCGTATCTAGGGCGGGGGAGACCCAGTACTTC
v_call: TRBV29-1
j_call: TRBJ2-5
d_call: .
clone_size: .

cdr3_aa: CASTGGDEQFF
cdr3_nt: TGTGCCAGCACCGGGGGTGATGAGCAGTTCTTC
v_call: TRBV13
j_call: TRBJ2-1
d_call: .
clone_size: .

cdr3_aa: CASATGGFEAFF
cdr3_nt: TGTGCCAGCGCCACGGGTGGTTTTGAAGCTTTCTTT
v_call: TRBV25-1
j_call: TRBJ1-1
d_call: .
clone_size: .

cdr3_aa: CAWSRGGTYNEQFF
cdr3_nt: TGTGCCTGGAGTCGCGGGGGGACCTACAATGAGCAGTTCTTC
v_call: TRBV30
j_call: TRBJ2-1
d_call: TRBD2
clone_size: once

cdr3_aa: CASSPVGPNYGYTF
cdr3_nt: TGTGCCAGCAGTCCGGTGGGGCCTAACTATGGCTACACCTTC
v_call: TRBV6-5
j_call: TRBJ1-2
d_call: .
clone_size: .

cdr3_aa: CSVDQGPANGYTF
cdr3_nt: TGCAGCGTTGACCAGGGCCCTGCGAATGGCTACACCTTC
v_call: TRBV29-1
j_call: TRBJ1-2
d_call: .
clone_size: .

cdr3_aa: CASSYQGSSYTF
cdr3_nt: TGTGCCAGCAGTTATCAGGGTTCAAGCTACACCTTC
v_call: TRBV6-5
j_call: TRBJ1-2
d_call: .
clone_size: .

cdr3_aa: CASSLSGGRGGTEAFF
cdr3_nt: TGTGCCAGCAGCTTAAGCGGGGGGAGAGGAGGGACTGAAGCTTTCTTT
v_call: TRBV7-8
j_call: TRBJ1-1
d_call: .
clone_size: .

cdr3_aa: CATTGIDYGYTF
cdr3_nt: TGTGCCACGACCGGGATCGACTATGGCTACACCTTC
v_call: TRBV6-1
j_call: TRBJ1-2
d_call: .
clone_size: .

cdr3_aa: CSVKGARVYGYTF
cdr3_nt: TGCAGCGTCAAGGGGGCCCGAGTCTATGGCTACACCTTC
v_call: TRBV29-1
j_call: TRBJ1-2
d_call: TRBD1
clone_size: .

cdr3_aa: CASSQGVYSNQPQHF
cdr3_nt: TGCGCCAGCAGCCAGGGAGTATATAGCAATCAGCCCCAGCATTTT
v_call: TRBV4-1
j_call: TRBJ1-5
d_call: .
clone_size: .

cdr3_aa: CASSVGAGPGANVLTF
cdr3_nt: TGCGCCAGCAGCGTGGGAGCAGGGCCCGGGGCCAACGTCCTGACTTTC
v_call: TRBV5-1
j_call: TRBJ2-6
d_call: .
clone_size: .